This T cell receptor (beta chain) was sequenced for a study of response to subunit inactivated influenza vaccine. Study observations and caveats: Few additional T cells are recruited per seasonal influenza vaccination, authors suggested.

This CDR3 spans 15 amino acids. The germline gives CDR1 MGHRA, CDR2 YSYEKL. Trimming took 0 bases from V and 1 from J, leaving 9 bases between them. Only a few counts were recorded for this clonotype. The antigen remains undetermined. TCRdb re-called the RT-PCR reads with MiXCR, one entry per CDR3 protein. The sample has approximately 730,000 distinct CDR3 sequences, approximately 13% seen once; the top ten hold 6% to 8%. This sequence joins TRBV4-1 and TRBJ1-2; no reliable D call. The specimen comprised PBMCs from blood, sampled roughly 15 days before vaccination. The sequence came from a man aged 45-65 years who received an inactivated influenza vaccine. The CDR3 sequence is CASSQEYTLNYGYTF. The CDR3, as DNA: TGCGCCAGCAGCCAAGAGTACACTCTTAACTATGGCTACACCTTC.